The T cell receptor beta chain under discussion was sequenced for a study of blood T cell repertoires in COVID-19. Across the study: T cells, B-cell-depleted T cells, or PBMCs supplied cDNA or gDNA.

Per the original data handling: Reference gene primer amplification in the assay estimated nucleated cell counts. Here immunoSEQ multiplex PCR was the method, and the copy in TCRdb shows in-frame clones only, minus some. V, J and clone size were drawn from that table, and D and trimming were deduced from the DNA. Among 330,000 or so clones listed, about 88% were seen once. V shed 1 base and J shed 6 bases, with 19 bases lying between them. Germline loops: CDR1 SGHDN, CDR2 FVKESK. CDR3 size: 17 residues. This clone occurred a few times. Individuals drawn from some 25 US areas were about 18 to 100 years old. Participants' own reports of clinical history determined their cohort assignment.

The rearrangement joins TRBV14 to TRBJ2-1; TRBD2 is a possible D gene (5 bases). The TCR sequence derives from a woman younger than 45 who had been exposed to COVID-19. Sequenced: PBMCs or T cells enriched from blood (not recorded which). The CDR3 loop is CASSQGVGGPWANEQFF. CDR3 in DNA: TGTGCCAGCAGCCAAGGGGTGGGCGGGCCCTGGGCCAATGAGCAGTTCTTC. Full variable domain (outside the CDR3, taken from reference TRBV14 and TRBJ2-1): EAGVTQFPSHSVIEKGQTVTLRCDPISGHDNLYWYRRVMGKEIKFLLHFVKESKQDESGMPNNRFLAERTGGTYSTLKVQPAELEDSGVYFCASSQGVGGPWANEQFFGPGTRLTVL.